Listed below are T cell receptor beta chains from one sample, sequenced in a study of shared clonotypes between healthy human individuals. Some clones are missing from TCRdb's copy, which holds only in-frame ones; the method was immunoSEQ multiplex PCR. The sample lists about 2 million clones, approximately 94% occurring once. The sequencing input was naive CD8+ T cells sorted from blood. Receptors were obtained from a man aged 18-30 years in good health. The CDR3 runs from the conserved cysteine through the conserved F or W. The order of the fields is V gene, clone size, J gene, D gene, CDR3 protein, CDR3 DNA. A D gene is named only where the DNA matches it firmly. Only part of the rows carry a size: once, few, many, or a class if the clone is expanded.

TRBV9	NA	TRBJ2-3	NA	CASSVAGITDTQYF	TGTGCCAGCAGCGTTGCGGGAATCACAGATACGCAGTATTTT
TRBV6-5	NA	TRBJ2-3	NA	CASSETEAIDTQYF	TGTGCCAGCAGTGAAACGGAGGCTATAGATACGCAGTATTTT
TRBV4-3	NA	TRBJ2-1	TRBD2	CASSQDRVLGTSGMDNEQFF	TGCGCCAGCAGCCAAGATCGAGTACTCGGGACTAGCGGGATGGATAATGAGCAGTTCTTC
TRBV14	NA	TRBJ1-2	NA	CASSQETLPGARGYTF	TGTGCCAGCAGCCAGGAAACTCTGCCGGGGGCGCGGGGCTACACCTTC
TRBV10-2	NA	TRBJ2-2	NA	CASGPAGSLNTGELFF	TGCGCCAGCGGCCCGGCGGGGAGCCTGAACACCGGGGAGCTGTTTTTT
TRBV5-5	once	TRBJ1-1	TRBD1	CASSLWLWTGTEAFF	TGTGCCAGCAGCTTGTGGTTGTGGACAGGCACTGAAGCTTTCTTT
TRBV4-1	NA	TRBJ2-7	TRBD1	CASSHRTGGTGYEQYF	TGCGCCAGCAGCCATAGGACAGGGGGCACCGGCTACGAGCAGTACTTC
TRBV19	NA	TRBJ2-7	NA	CASSMRMSYEQYF	TGTGCCAGTAGTATGCGGATGTCCTACGAGCAGTACTTC
TRBV4-3	few	TRBJ2-2	TRBD1	CASSPDRGNTGELFF	TGCGCCAGCAGTCCGGACAGGGGAAACACCGGGGAGCTGTTTTTT
TRBV7-6	NA	TRBJ1-2	NA	CASSLIAGGPYGYTF	TGTGCCAGCAGCCTCATTGCCGGAGGGCCCTATGGCTACACCTTC